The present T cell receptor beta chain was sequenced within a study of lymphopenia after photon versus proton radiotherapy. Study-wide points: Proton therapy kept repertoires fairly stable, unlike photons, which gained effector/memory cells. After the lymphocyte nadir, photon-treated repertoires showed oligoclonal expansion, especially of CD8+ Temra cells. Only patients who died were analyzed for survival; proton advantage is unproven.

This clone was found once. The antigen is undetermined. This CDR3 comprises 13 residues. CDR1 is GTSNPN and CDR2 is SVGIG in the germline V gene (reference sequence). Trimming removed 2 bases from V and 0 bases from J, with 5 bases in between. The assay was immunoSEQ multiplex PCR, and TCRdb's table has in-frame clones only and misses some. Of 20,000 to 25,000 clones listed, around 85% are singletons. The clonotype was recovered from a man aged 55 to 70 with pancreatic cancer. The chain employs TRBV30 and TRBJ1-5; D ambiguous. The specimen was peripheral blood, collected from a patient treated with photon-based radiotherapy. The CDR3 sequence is CAWSWNSNQPQHF. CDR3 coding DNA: TGTGCCTGGAGTTGGAATAGCAATCAGCCCCAGCATTTT.